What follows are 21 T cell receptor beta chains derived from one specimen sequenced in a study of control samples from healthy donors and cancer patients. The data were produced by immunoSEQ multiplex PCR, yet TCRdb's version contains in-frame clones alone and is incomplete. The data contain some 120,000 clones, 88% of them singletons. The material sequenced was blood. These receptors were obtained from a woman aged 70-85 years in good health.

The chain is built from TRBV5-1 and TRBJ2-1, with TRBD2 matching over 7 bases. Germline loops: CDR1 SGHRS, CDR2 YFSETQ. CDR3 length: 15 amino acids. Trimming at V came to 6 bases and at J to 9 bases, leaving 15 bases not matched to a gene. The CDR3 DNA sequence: TGCGCCAGCAACCAAGCGGGGAACGGTTTGGCTGAGCAGTTCTTC. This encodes CASNQAGNGLAEQFF.

CDR3 loop: CASSLGGKEQYF. CDR3 DNA sequence: TGTGCCAGCAGCTTAGGGGGGAAAGAGCAGTACTTC. This rearrangement joins TRBV7-2 to TRBJ2-7; tentatively, D is TRBD1 or TRBD2 (5 bases each). The CDR3 is 12 amino acids. The V gene lost 1 base and the J gene lost 7 bases, with 8 bases spanning the gap. Per germline, CDR1 SGHTA and CDR2 FQGNSA.

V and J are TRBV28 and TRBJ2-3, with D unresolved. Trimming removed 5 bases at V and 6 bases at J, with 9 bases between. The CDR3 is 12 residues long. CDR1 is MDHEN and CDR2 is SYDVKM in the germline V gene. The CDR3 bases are TGTGCCAGCAGTCCTACAACGGATACGCAGTATTTT. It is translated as CASSPTTDTQYF.

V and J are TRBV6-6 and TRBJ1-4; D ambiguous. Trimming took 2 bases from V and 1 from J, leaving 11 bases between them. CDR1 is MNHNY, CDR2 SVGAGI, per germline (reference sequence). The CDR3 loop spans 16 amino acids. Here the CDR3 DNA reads TGTGCCAGCAGTTACCCAGCCGGAGGAACTAATGAAAAACTGTTTTTT. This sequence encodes CASSYPAGGTNEKLFF.

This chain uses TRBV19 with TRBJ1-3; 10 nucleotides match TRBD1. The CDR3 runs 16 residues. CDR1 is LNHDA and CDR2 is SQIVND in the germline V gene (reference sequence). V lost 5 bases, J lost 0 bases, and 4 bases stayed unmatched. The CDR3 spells CASSPDRGLSGNTIYF. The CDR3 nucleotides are TGTGCCAGTAGTCCAGACAGGGGGCTCTCTGGAAACACCATATATTTT.

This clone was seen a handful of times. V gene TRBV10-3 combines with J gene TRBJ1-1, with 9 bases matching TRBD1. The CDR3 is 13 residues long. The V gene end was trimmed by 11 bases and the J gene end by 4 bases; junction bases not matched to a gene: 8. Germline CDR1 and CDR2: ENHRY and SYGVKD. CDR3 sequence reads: CASKGTGTTEAFF. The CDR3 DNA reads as TGTGCCTCCAAGGGGACAGGGACCACTGAAGCTTTCTTT.

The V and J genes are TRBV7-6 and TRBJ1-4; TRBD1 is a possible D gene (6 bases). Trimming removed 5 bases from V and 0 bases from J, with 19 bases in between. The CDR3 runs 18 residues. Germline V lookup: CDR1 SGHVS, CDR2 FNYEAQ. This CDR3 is CASSPFPRGGATNEKLFF. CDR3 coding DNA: TGTGCCAGCAGCCCATTCCCAAGGGGGGGGGCAACTAATGAAAAACTGTTTTTT.

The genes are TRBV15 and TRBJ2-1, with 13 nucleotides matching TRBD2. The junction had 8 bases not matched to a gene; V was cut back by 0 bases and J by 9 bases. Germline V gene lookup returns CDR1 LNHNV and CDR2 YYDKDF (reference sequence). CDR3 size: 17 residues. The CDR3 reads CATSREVLAGGHFEQFF. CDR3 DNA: TGTGCCACCAGCAGAGAGGTACTAGCGGGGGGGCACTTTGAGCAGTTCTTC.

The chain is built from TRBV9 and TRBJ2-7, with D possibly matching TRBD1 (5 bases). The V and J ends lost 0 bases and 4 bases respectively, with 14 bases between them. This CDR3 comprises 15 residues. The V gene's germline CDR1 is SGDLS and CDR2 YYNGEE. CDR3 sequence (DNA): TGTGCCAGCAGCGTAGTGGCGTCAGGGTCGTACGAGCAGTACTTC. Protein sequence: CASSVVASGSYEQYF.

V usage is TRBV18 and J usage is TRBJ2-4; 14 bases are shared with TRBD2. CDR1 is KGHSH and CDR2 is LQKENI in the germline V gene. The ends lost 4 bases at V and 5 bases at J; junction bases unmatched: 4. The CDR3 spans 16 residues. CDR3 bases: TGTGCCAGCTCACTAGGACTAGCGGGGGGCGAAAACATTCAGTACTTC. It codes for CASSLGLAGGENIQYF.

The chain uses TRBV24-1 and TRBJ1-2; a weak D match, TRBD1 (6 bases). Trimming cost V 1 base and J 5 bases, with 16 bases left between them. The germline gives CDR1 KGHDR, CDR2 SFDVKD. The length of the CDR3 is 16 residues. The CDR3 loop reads CATSDFGRQGYYGYTF. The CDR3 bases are TGTGCCACCAGTGATTTTGGGCGGCAGGGGTATTATGGCTACACCTTC.

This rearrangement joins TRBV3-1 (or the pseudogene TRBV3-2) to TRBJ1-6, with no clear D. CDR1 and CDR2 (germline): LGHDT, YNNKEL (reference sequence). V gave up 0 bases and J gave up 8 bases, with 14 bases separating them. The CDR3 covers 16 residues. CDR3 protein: CASSQDEWTIYSPLHF. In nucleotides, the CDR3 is TGTGCCAGCAGCCAAGATGAATGGACCATCTATTCACCCCTCCACTTT.

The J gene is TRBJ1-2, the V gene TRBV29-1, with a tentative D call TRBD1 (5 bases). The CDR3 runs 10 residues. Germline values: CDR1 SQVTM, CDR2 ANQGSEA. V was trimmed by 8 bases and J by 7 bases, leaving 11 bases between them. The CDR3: CSTDRAGYTF. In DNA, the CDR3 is TGCAGCACTGACAGAGCTGGCTACACCTTC.

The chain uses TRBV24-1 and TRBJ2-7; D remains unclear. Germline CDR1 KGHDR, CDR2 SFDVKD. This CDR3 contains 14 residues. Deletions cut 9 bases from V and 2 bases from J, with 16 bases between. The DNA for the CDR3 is TGTGCCACCGCCAGTTCTTTACCCCCCTACGAGCAGTACTTC. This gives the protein CATASSLPPYEQYF.

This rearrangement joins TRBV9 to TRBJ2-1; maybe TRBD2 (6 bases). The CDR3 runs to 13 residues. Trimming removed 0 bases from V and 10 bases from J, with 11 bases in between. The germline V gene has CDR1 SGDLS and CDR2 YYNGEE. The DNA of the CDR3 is TGTGCCAGCAGCGTAGGCTGGGGAGGCGAGCAGTTCTTC. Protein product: CASSVGWGGEQFF.

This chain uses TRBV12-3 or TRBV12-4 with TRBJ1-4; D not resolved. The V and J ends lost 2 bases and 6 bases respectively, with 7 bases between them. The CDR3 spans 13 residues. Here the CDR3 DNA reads TGTGCCAGCAGTTTATTTAGGGATGAAAAACTGTTTTTT. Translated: CASSLFRDEKLFF.

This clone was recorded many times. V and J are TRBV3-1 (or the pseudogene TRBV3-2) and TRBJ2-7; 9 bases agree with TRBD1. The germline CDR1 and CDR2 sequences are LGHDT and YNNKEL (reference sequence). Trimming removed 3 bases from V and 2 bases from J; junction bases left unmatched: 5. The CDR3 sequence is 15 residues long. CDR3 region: CASSHPGQGTYEQYF. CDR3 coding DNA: TGTGCCAGCAGCCACCCGGGACAGGGTACCTACGAGCAGTACTTC.

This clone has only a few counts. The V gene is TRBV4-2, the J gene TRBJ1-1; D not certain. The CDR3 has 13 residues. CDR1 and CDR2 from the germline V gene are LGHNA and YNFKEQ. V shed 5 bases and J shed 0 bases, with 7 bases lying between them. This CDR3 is CASSDSVNTEAFF. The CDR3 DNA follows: TGTGCCAGCAGCGACTCGGTGAACACTGAAGCTTTCTTT.

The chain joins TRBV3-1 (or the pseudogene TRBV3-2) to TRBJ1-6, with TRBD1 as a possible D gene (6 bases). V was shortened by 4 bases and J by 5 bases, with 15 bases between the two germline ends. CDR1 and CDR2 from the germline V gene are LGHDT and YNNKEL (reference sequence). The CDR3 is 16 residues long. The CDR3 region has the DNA TGTGCCAGCAGCCGAAATACAGGGAGGCATAATTCACCCCTCCACTTT. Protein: CASSRNTGRHNSPLHF.

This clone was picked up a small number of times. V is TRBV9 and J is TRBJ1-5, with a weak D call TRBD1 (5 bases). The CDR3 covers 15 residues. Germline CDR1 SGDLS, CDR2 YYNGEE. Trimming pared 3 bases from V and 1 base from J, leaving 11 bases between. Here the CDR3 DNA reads TGTGCCAGCAGCGATGGCGGGGCGAGCAATCAGCCCCAGCATTTT. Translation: CASSDGGASNQPQHF.

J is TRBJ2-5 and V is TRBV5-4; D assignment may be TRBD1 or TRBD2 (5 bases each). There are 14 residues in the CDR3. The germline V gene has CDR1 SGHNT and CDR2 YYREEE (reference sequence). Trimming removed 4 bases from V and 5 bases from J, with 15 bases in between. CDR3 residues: CASSGRDGGETQYF. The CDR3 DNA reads TGTGCCAGCAGCGGACGGGACGGTGGGGAGACCCAGTACTTC.